The table lists the clone carrying this T cell receptor (beta chain) with a few counts. This sample is drawn from a study of blood T cells in healthy people across ages. The CDR3 sequence is 13 residues long. V was pared by 1 base and J by 2 bases, with 5 bases between. Germline V gives CDR1 MNHEY, CDR2 SVGAGI. It was with a sample-barcoded 5' primer and a J-beta primer mix that a second PCR of about 6 to 11 cycles was run. One entry per CDR3 protein, called by TCRdb with MiXCR from the 5' RACE reads. The repertoire includes under 950,000 distinct CDR3 sequences, 20% to 25% of them detected once, and 22% sits in the top ten.

This receptor was taken from a man between 70 and 80 years old in good health. The specimen sequenced was blood. The chain carries TRBV6-5 and TRBJ1-1; no reliable D call. The CDR3 nucleotides read TGTGCCAGCAGTTACTTAGGAAACACTGAAGCTTTCTTT. Translated, it gives CASSYLGNTEAFF.